Listed below are T cell receptor beta chains from one sample, sequenced in a study of tumor-infiltrating lymphocytes in oesophageal squamous cell carcinoma. From the PCR reads, TCRdb called clonotypes with MiXCR, one entry per CDR3 protein. The sample contains more than 15,000 distinct CDR3 sequences, around 39% of which appear only once. Sequenced: esophageal tumor tissue. These receptors came from a male donor with esophageal squamous cell carcinoma. Both conserved end residues are part of each CDR3. Each record gives: V gene, J gene, clone size, D gene, CDR3 protein, CDR3 DNA. D genes are given only for firm matches. Some rows have no size entry. The others give once, few or many, or a class for an expanded clone.

TRBV7-2,TRBJ2-1,.,TRBD2,CASSLPFERDYNEQFF,TGTGCCAGCAGCTTACCGTTTGAGCGGGATTACAATGAGCAGTTCTTC
TRBV6-8,TRBJ2-1,.,TRBD2,CASGYTSGSLNEQFF,TGTGCCAGCGGGTACACTAGCGGGAGTTTGAATGAGCAGTTCTTC
TRBV12-3/TRBV12-4,TRBJ2-7,.,.,CASRVGTFQEQYF,TGTGCCAGCAGGGTGGGGACATTCCAAGAGCAGTACTTC
TRBV2,TRBJ2-7,.,.,CASRVRGSEQYF,TGTGCCAGCAGGGTGCGGGGCTCCGAGCAGTACTTC
TRBV9,TRBJ2-4,.,.,CASSPEVTEFQYF,TGTGCCAGCAGCCCAGAGGTTACAGAATTTCAGTACTTC
TRBV7-3,TRBJ2-7,.,.,CASSLGTGYEQYF,TGTGCCAGCAGCTTAGGTACGGGGTACGAGCAGTACTTC
TRBV7-9,TRBJ2-1,medium-sized,.,CASSKSGRFLYNEQFF,TGTGCCAGCAGCAAAAGTGGGCGGTTTCTCTACAATGAGCAGTTCTTC
TRBV3-1,TRBJ1-1,.,TRBD1,CASSQEQGSTEAFF,TGTGCCAGCAGCCAAGAACAGGGGAGCACTGAAGCTTTCTTT
TRBV7-2,TRBJ2-3,.,TRBD2,CASSPGHSGHYEQYF,TGTGCCAGCAGCCCCGGACATAGCGGGCACTACGAGCAGTATTTT
TRBV10-3,TRBJ2-5,many,TRBD2,CAISPRTSGEETQYF,TGTGCCATCAGTCCGAGGACTAGCGGGGAAGAGACCCAGTACTTC
TRBV7-8,TRBJ1-2,.,TRBD1,CASSFKQGNYGYTF,TGTGCCAGCAGCTTCAAACAGGGGAACTATGGCTACACCTTC
TRBV19,TRBJ2-1,.,.,CASSIGQETYEQFF,TGTGCCAGTAGTATAGGACAGGAGACCTACGAGCAGTTCTTC
TRBV3-1,TRBJ1-6,few,.,CASSQANRRSSYNSPLHF,TGTGCCAGCAGCCAAGCAAACAGGAGGAGCTCCTATAATTCACCCCTCCACTTC
TRBV7-4,TRBJ2-5,.,.,CASSLAQETQYF,TGTGCCAGCAGCTTAGCCCAAGAGACCCAGTACTTC
TRBV28,TRBJ2-1,.,TRBD2,CASSLRGRAASKNEQFF,TGTGCCAGCAGTTTACGGGGGAGGGCCGCTAGTAAGAATGAGCAGTTCTTC
TRBV7-9,TRBJ2-1,medium-sized,TRBD1,CARGDRGLGSVHNEQFF,TGTGCCAGGGGAGACAGGGGGCTTGGTAGCGTACACAATGAGCAGTTCTTC
TRBV19,TRBJ1-1,many,.,CASSITGDTEAFF,TGTGCCAGTAGTATAACTGGGGACACTGAAGCTTTCTTT
TRBV6-1,TRBJ2-1,medium-sized,.,CASSEALESGRFEQFF,TGTGCCAGCAGTGAAGCGCTTGAGTCTGGCCGATTTGAGCAGTTCTTC
TRBV28,TRBJ2-7,.,TRBD1,CASSPYRGQGVYEQYF,TGTGCCAGCAGTCCGTATCGGGGACAGGGCGTCTACGAGCAGTACTTC
TRBV6-6,TRBJ2-1,.,.,CASSYSLASSYNEQFF,TGTGCCAGCAGTTACTCGTTGGCGAGCTCCTACAATGAGCAGTTCTTC
TRBV7-2,TRBJ2-3,few,.,CASSLRTDTQYF,TGTGCCAGCAGCTTACGGACAGATACGCAGTATTTT
TRBV27,TRBJ2-7,.,.,CASSLPGAAYEQYF,TGTGCCAGCAGCCTGCCTGGGGCAGCCTACGAGCAGTACTTC
TRBV11-3,TRBJ2-1,.,TRBD2,CASSLDGTSGYNEQFF,TGTGCCAGCAGCTTAGATGGGACTAGTGGCTACAATGAGCAGTTCTTC
TRBV27,TRBJ2-3,many,TRBD1,CASSLFEPGQGAIDTQYF,TGTGCCAGCAGTTTATTCGAACCGGGACAGGGGGCAATAGATACGCAGTATTTT
TRBV11-1,TRBJ1-6,.,TRBD1,CDSSLAGTGSREQYF,TGTGACAGCAGCTTAGCGGGGACAGGGTCGAGGGAGCAGTACTTT
TRBV7-8,TRBJ2-5,once,.,CASSFGGGQETQYF,TGTGCCAGCAGCTTCGGAGGGGGGCAAGAGACCCAGTACTTC
TRBV7-8,TRBJ1-4,many,TRBD1,CASSLLTGGKLFF,TGTGCCAGCAGCTTACTGACAGGGGGGAAACTGTTTTTT
TRBV11-2,TRBJ2-2,many,.,CASRSMGRTSNTGELFF,TGTGCCAGCAGATCCATGGGACGGACTTCGAACACCGGGGAGCTGTTTTTT
TRBV11-2,TRBJ1-2,many,.,CASSLDSVGKRGYTF,TGTGCCAGCAGCTTAGATTCGGTGGGGAAGCGTGGCTACACCTTC
TRBV28,TRBJ2-7,.,.,CASRRIGSGYEQYF,TGTGCCAGCAGGAGGATTGGAAGTGGCTACGAGCAGTACTTC
TRBV4-1,TRBJ2-1,many,TRBD1,CASSSRDRGRAGEQFF,TGCGCCAGCAGCTCCCGGGACAGGGGGCGTGCGGGTGAGCAGTTCTTC
TRBV7-6,TRBJ2-7,.,.,CASSFGTTTYNEQYF,TGTGCCAGCAGCTTCGGGACCACCACCTACAATGAGCAGTACTTC
TRBV7-2,TRBJ2-1,.,.,CASSLAQGWYNEQFF,TGTGCCAGCAGCTTAGCTCAGGGTTGGTACAATGAGCAGTTCTTC
TRBV6-4,TRBJ1-1,.,.,CASRATGTGTEAFF,TGTGCCAGCAGAGCGACCGGGACGGGCACTGAAGCTTTCTTT
TRBV5-4,TRBJ1-2,many,TRBD1,CASNPGQATYGYTF,TGTGCCAGCAATCCGGGACAGGCGACCTATGGCTACACCTTC
TRBV2,TRBJ2-2,.,TRBD1,CASSEPDRGVGELFF,TGTGCCAGCAGTGAACCTGACAGGGGTGTCGGGGAGCTGTTTTTT
TRBV6-1,TRBJ2-4,many,TRBD2,CASGFGGKNIQYF,TGTGCCAGCGGCTTCGGGGGGAAAAACATTCAGTACTTC
TRBV7-3,TRBJ2-5,few,.,CASSLWSGPQETQYF,TGTGCCAGCAGCTTATGGTCAGGGCCGCAAGAGACCCAGTACTTC
TRBV11-2,TRBJ1-1,many,.,CASSLDRSLIEAFF,TGTGCCAGCAGCTTAGATCGGAGCCTCATTGAAGCTTTCTTT
TRBV12-3/TRBV12-4,TRBJ2-7,.,TRBD2,CASSSGTSGDNEQYF,TGTGCCAGCAGTTCCGGGACTAGCGGAGACAATGAGCAGTACTTC
TRBV19,TRBJ2-3,many,TRBD1,CATHGTDLRDTQYF,TGTGCCACCCACGGGACAGATTTAAGAGATACGCAGTATTTT
TRBV3-1,TRBJ2-1,.,.,CASSQGQGTKGSYNEQFF,TGTGCCAGCAGCCAAGGGCAGGGAACAAAGGGCTCCTACAATGAGCAGTTCTTC
TRBV6-1,TRBJ2-7,few,.,CASSDTTYEQYF,TGTGCCAGCAGTGACACAACCTACGAGCAGTACTTC
TRBV12-3/TRBV12-4,TRBJ2-1,many,TRBD2,CASRPRERGSYNEQFF,TGTGCCAGCAGGCCCCGAGAGCGGGGGTCTTACAATGAGCAGTTCTTC
TRBV9,TRBJ2-3,.,.,CASSVGSITDTQYF,TGTGCCAGCAGCGTAGGATCCATCACAGATACGCAGTATTTT
TRBV12-3/TRBV12-4,TRBJ2-2,medium-sized,TRBD2,CASSSPLAGGHTGELFF,TGTGCCAGCAGTTCCCCGCTAGCGGGAGGCCACACCGGGGAGCTGTTTTTT
TRBV12-3/TRBV12-4,TRBJ2-5,many,TRBD2,CASSNSGEKETQYF,TGTGCCAGCAGCAATAGCGGGGAGAAAGAGACCCAGTACTTC
TRBV7-2,TRBJ1-5,.,.,CASSKGPGGNQPQHF,TGTGCCAGCAGTAAGGGACCAGGAGGTAATCAGCCCCAGCATTTT
TRBV6-1,TRBJ2-3,many,.,CASSDRRLATDTQYF,TGTGCCAGCAGCGACAGGCGCCTCGCGACAGATACGCAGTATTTT
TRBV11-1,TRBJ1-2,few,TRBD1,CASSRGQDYGYTF,TGTGCCAGCAGCAGAGGACAGGACTATGGCTACACCTTC
TRBV7-2,TRBJ2-7,few,.,CASSLAGSWYEQYF,TGTGCCAGCAGCTTAGCGGGGTCCTGGTACGAGCAGTACTTC
TRBV7-2,TRBJ2-7,few,.,CASSGDWRGSYEQYF,TGTGCCAGCAGTGGGGACTGGCGGGGATCCTACGAGCAGTACTTC
TRBV4-3,TRBJ2-3,.,.,CASSQGWRVRVTDTQYF,TGCGCCAGCAGCCAAGGTTGGCGAGTGAGGGTCACAGATACGCAGTATTTT
TRBV19,TRBJ2-7,many,.,CASSHSWGSGYEQYF,TGTGCCAGTAGTCACAGCTGGGGGAGTGGGTACGAGCAGTACTTC
TRBV6-6,TRBJ2-7,.,.,CASRGALPYEQYF,TGTGCCAGCCGGGGGGCCCTCCCCTACGAGCAGTACTTC
TRBV12-3/TRBV12-4,TRBJ1-2,many,TRBD1,CASIDGQGHGYTF,TGTGCCAGCATCGATGGACAGGGCCATGGCTACACCTTC